This TCR beta chain comes out of a study of cytomegalovirus exposure and HLA in healthy donors. Overall study context: When just under 400 donors were genotyped, about 80% of them were found to fall in the Caucasian-associated ancestry cluster. Study-level points and caveats: TCR beta V- and J-gene trimming, according to a later analysis, was linked to a missense DCLRE1C variant.

With 60 Vbeta and 13 Jbeta primers, the PCR was carried out. In the original processing: Per a later analysis, the number of unique TCR beta chains was around 80 million, of which around 9.9 million were shared. Generated by immunoSEQ multiplex PCR, the TCRdb table keeps only in-frame clones and is missing some. V, J and clone size are taken as reported in that table, and D and trimming were inferred from the DNA itself. The sample gives some 65,000 clones, about 78% of which show up once; approximately 2.9% is in the top ten. Each donor was healthy, and each was a bone marrow donor. In the case of this clone: As yet, its antigen is unknown.

The V gene lost 5 bases and the J gene lost 8 bases, with 16 bases spanning the gap. CDR1 SGHVS and CDR2 FQNEAQ come from the germline V gene. CDR3 length equals 14 residues. Sequencing was carried out using PBMCs. The clonotype was recovered from a girl between 5 and 17 years old in good health and CMV-seropositive. The gene calls are TRBV7-8 and TRBJ1-5, with D possibly TRBD1 on 6 matching bases. CDR3 amino acids: CASSERGDIEPQHF. The CDR3 DNA follows: TGTGCCAGCAGCGAGCGAGGGGACATAGAGCCCCAGCATTTT.